Included here is one T cell receptor beta chain sequence, with context. These data are taken from a study of blood T cells in healthy people across ages. CDR1 and CDR2 from the germline V gene are SNHLY and FYNNEI. Between the trimmed V and J ends, which lost 4 bases and 4 bases, there was a span of 19 bases. The CDR3 has 16 amino acids. With a J-beta primer mix and a sample-barcoded 5' primer, a second PCR ran about 6 to 11 cycles. A single record per CDR3 protein comes from TCRdb applying MiXCR to the 5' RACE reads. The table has 1,800,000 or so distinct CDR3 sequences, about 39% seen once. What was sequenced was blood. The chain links TRBV2 to TRBJ1-2; D gene ambiguous. The clonotype originates from a human donor in good health. CDR3 in DNA: TGTGCCAGCAGTGGTCCGGGCCTCAACGCGGGCTATGGCTACACCTTC. It yields the protein CASSGPGLNAGYGYTF.